These T cell receptor beta chains were read from a single sample in a study of neoadjuvant anti-PD-1 for oral cavity cancer. Measured with immunoSEQ multiplex PCR; TCRdb has only the in-frame clones, and not every one. The sample contains around 13,000 clones, 65% to 85% of which appear only once. The specimen was PBMCs, collected after nivolumab (anti-PD-1) treatment. These receptors came from a person aged 40-85 years with oral cavity squamous cell carcinoma. Each CDR3 is given with its conserved first and last residue. Each record gives: V gene, CDR3 length, D gene, clone size, J gene, CDR3 DNA, CDR3 protein. D genes are given only for firm matches. The size entry is marked missing in some rows and otherwise reads once, few, many or a size class.

TRBV4-1	15	TRBD1	few	TRBJ1-2	TGCGCCAGCCAACCTCGGGACAGGGGTGGATATGGCTACACCTTC	CASQPRDRGGYGYTF
TRBV5-1	18	-	-	TRBJ2-7	TGCGCCAGCAGCTTGGGTCCCCGGGCGGCGGGGCACACCTACGAGCAGTACTTC	CASSLGPRAAGHTYEQYF
TRBV4-1	16	-	-	TRBJ2-1	TGCGCCAGCAGCCAAGCTATGACTGGGACCTACAATGAGCAGTTCTTC	CASSQAMTGTYNEQFF
TRBV30	13	-	-	TRBJ2-7	TGTGCCTGGTCCCCCCGCGTCACCTACGAGCAGTACTTC	CAWSPRVTYEQYF
TRBV7-8	15	TRBD1	-	TRBJ1-5	TGTGCCAGCAGCTCCAGACAGGGAGGGAATCAGCCCCAGCATTTT	CASSSRQGGNQPQHF
TRBV28	16	-	-	TRBJ2-7	TGTGCCAGCAGTTTAATTGTGGGGACGGTGGGGAACGAGCAGTACTTC	CASSLIVGTVGNEQYF
TRBV7-9	19	-	-	TRBJ1-4	TGTGCCAGCAGCTTAGCCCGGTATGGACTGAATCGCTTTAATGAAAAACTGTTTTTT	CASSLARYGLNRFNEKLFF
TRBV6-5	14	-	-	TRBJ1-1	TGTGCCAGCAGCCAGGGACTTTGGAACACTGAAGCTTTCTTT	CASSQGLWNTEAFF
TRBV5-1	15	TRBD1	-	TRBJ1-1	TGCGCCAGCAGCTTGATCGGACAGGGAAACACTGAAGCTTTCTTT	CASSLIGQGNTEAFF
TRBV6-6	14	TRBD1	-	TRBJ1-2	TGTGCCAGCAGTCACGGACAGGGAGACTATGGCTACACCTTC	CASSHGQGDYGYTF
TRBV28	13	-	-	TRBJ2-7	TGTGCCAGCAGTTTCGGGCAAGACTACGAGCAGTACTTC	CASSFGQDYEQYF
TRBV10-3	16	TRBD2	few	TRBJ2-7	TGTGCCATCAGTGATATTAGCGGGCGCGGCGGCTACGAGCAGTACTTC	CAISDISGRGGYEQYF
TRBV27	17	TRBD1	-	TRBJ1-5	TGTGCCAGCACCCCAAACTTGGCAGGGGGTGGCAATCAGCCCCAGCATTTT	CASTPNLAGGGNQPQHF
TRBV5-4	14	TRBD1	few	TRBJ1-3	TGTGCCAGCAGCTCTGACAGGGAAGGAAACACCATATATTTT	CASSSDREGNTIYF
TRBV15	14	TRBD1	-	TRBJ1-2	TGTGCCACCAGCCCTACAGGGGCCCTGAAGGGCTACACCTTC	CATSPTGALKGYTF
TRBV6-5	13	-	-	TRBJ2-7	TGTGCCAGCAGTACTACAGGTTTCTACGAGCAGTACTTC	CASSTTGFYEQYF
TRBV13	16	-	few	TRBJ2-2	TGTGCCAGCAGCAGATTACAAGGCTCGAACACCGGGGAGCTGTTTTTT	CASSRLQGSNTGELFF
TRBV9	13	-	-	TRBJ1-1	TGTGCCAGCAGCGTAGACGGGAACACTGAAGCTTTCTTT	CASSVDGNTEAFF
TRBV6-6	14	TRBD1	few	TRBJ1-1	TGTGCCAGCAGCGGACAGGGAGAGAACACTGAAGCTTTCTTT	CASSGQGENTEAFF
TRBV6-1	15	-	-	TRBJ1-5	TGTGCCAGCAGTCAATCTGGACAGTCCAATCAGCCCCAGCATTTT	CASSQSGQSNQPQHF
TRBV18	15	-	-	TRBJ2-7	TGTGCCAGCTCACCACCGGCGGGTGCAGCCTACGAGCAGTACTTC	CASSPPAGAAYEQYF
TRBV2	16	TRBD2	-	TRBJ2-1	TGTGCCAGCAGTGCAAGCCCGGGACTAGCTCACCATGAGCAGTTCTTC	CASSASPGLAHHEQFF
TRBV7-8	18	TRBD1	once	TRBJ1-2	TGTGCCAGCAGCCCAACCAGGGGGCAGGGGGCATCCACTTATGGCTACACCTTC	CASSPTRGQGASTYGYTF
TRBV7-2	17	-	once	TRBJ1-6	TGTGCCAGCAGCACGCCGGCGGGTTCTACCCCGAATTCACCCCTCCACTTT	CASSTPAGSTPNSPLHF
TRBV4-1	14	-	-	TRBJ1-1	TGCGCCAGCAGCCAAAGGGGCTACAACACTGAAGCTTTCTTT	CASSQRGYNTEAFF
TRBV6-5	13	-	-	TRBJ1-5	TGTGCCAGCAGTTACTCGCTCTGGCAGCCCCAGCATTTT	CASSYSLWQPQHF
TRBV6-1	14	-	-	TRBJ2-7	TGTGCCAGCAGTGAGCGGGCCCCCTCCTACGAGCAGTACTTC	CASSERAPSYEQYF
TRBV11-2	15	-	-	TRBJ2-7	TGTGCCAGCAGCTTAGATCGGGCAGGGGTTAGCGAGCAGTACTTC	CASSLDRAGVSEQYF
TRBV28	18	-	-	TRBJ1-2	TGTGCCAGCAGTTTAGCGGACGGGGTTCGCGTCACGTACTATGGCTACACCTTC	CASSLADGVRVTYYGYTF
TRBV5-4	14	-	-	TRBJ1-1	TGTGCCAGCAGCTTAACGGGGCTGAGAGCTGAAGCTTTCTTT	CASSLTGLRAEAFF
TRBV5-1	13	-	-	TRBJ2-5	TGCGCCAGCAGCCAGGGCATTGGAGAGACCCAGTACTTC	CASSQGIGETQYF
TRBV5-1	14	-	-	TRBJ2-7	TGCGCCAGCAGCTTCCGGGACTCAGCTACTTGGCAGTACTTC	CASSFRDSATWQYF
TRBV2	16	-	-	TRBJ2-6	TGTGCCAGCACCTCGGACAGCCTCTCTGGGGCCAACGTCCTGACTTTC	CASTSDSLSGANVLTF